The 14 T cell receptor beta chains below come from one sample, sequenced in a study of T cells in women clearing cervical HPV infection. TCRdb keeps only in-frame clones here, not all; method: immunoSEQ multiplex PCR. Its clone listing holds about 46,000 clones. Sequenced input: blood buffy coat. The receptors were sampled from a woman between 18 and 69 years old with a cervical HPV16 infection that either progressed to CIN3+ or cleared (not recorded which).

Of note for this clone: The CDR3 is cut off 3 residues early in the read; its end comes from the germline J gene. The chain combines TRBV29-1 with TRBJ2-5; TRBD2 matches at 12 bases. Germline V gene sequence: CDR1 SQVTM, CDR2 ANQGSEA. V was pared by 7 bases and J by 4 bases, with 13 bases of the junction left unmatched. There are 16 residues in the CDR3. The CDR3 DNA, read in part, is TGCAGCGCGCGAGGACTAGCGGGAACGGCAGCAGAGACC. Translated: CSARGLAGTAAET. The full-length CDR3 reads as CSARGLAGTAAETQYF. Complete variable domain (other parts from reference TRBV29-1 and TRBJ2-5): SAVISQKPSRDICQRGTSLTIQCQVDSQVTMMFWYRQQPGQSLTLIATANQGSEATYESGFVIDKFPISRPNLTFSTLTVSNMSPEDSSIYLCSARGLAGTAAETQYFGPGTRLLVL.

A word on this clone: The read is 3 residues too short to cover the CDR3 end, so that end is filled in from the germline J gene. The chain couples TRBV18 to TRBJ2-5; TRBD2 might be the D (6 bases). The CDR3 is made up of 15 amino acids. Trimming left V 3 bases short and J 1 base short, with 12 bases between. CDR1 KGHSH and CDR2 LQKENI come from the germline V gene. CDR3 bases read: TGTGCCAGCTCACCGTATGCGGGGCCCCAAGAGACC. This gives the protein CASSPYAGPQET. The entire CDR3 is CASSPYAGPQETQYF. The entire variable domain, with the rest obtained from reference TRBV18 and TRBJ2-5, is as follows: NAGVMQNPRHLVRRRGQEARLRCSPMKGHSHVYWYRQLPEEGLKFMVYLQKENIIDESGMPKERFSAEFPKEGPSILRIQQVVRGDSAAYFCASSPYAGPQETQYFGPGTRLLVL.

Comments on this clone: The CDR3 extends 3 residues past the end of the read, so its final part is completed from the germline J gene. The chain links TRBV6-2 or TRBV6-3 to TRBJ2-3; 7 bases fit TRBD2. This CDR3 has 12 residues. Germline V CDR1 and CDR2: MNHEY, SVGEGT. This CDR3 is CASKMGGTSQYF. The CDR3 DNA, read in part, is TGTGCCAGCAAAATGGGGGGGACTTCG.

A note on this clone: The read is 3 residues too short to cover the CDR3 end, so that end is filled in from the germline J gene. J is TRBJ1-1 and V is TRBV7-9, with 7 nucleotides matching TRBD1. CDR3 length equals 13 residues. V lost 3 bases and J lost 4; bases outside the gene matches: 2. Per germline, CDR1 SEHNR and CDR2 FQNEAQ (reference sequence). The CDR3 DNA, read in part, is TGTGCCAGCAGCTTCGGGACAGCCACTGAA. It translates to CASSFGTATE. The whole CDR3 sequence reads CASSFGTATEAFF.

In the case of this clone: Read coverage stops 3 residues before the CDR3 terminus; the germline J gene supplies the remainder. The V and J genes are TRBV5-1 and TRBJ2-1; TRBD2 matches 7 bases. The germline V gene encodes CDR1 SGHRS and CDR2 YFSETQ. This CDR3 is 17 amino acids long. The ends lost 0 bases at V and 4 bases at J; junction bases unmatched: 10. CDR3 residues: CASSLEEGGAPYNEQFF. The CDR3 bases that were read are TGCGCCAGCAGCTTGGAGGAGGGAGGGGCCCCATACAATGAG.

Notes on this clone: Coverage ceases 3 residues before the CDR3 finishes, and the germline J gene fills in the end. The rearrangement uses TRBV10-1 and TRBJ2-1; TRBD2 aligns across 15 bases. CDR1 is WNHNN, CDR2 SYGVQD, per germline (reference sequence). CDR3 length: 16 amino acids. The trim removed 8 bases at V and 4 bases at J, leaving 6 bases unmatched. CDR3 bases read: TGCGCCAGCGGCCGGACTAGCGGGGGGGCTTACAATGAG. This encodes CASGRTSGGAYNE. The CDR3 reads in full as CASGRTSGGAYNEQFF.

CDR3 sequence reads: CASSTPVQPQHF. The covered CDR3 bases are TGTGCCAGTAGTACCCCAGTTCAGCCC. The rearrangement uses TRBV19 and TRBJ1-5; D gene unclear. Coverage ceases 3 residues before the CDR3 finishes, and the germline J gene fills in the end. CDR3 length equals 12 residues. V was pared by 4 bases and J by 6 bases, with 7 bases between. Germline values: CDR1 LNHDA, CDR2 SQIVND (reference sequence).

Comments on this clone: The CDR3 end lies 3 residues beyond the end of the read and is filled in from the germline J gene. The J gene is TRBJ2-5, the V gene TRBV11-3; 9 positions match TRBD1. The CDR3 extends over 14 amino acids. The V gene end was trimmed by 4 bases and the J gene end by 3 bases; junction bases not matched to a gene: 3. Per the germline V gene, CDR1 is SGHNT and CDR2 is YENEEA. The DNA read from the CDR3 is TGTGCCAGCAGCTCCCGACAGGGGGAAGAGACC. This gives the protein CASSSRQGEET. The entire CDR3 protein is CASSSRQGEETQYF.

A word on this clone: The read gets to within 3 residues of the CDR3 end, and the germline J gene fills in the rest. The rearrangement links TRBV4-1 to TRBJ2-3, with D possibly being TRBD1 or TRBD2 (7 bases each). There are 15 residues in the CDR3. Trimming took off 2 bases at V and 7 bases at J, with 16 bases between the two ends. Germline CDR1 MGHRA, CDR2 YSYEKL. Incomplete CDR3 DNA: TGCGCCAGCAGCCAACCTGACAGGGAGGGGCATACG. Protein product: CASSQPDREGHT. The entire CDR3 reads CASSQPDREGHTQYF.

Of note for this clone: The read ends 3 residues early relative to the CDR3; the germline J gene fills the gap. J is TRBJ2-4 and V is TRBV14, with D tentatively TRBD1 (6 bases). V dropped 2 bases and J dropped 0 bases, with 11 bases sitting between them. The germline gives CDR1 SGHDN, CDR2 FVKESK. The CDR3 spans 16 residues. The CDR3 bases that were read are TGTGCCAGCAGCCAAACCCGGGACAAAGCCAAAAACATT. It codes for CASSQTRDKAKNI. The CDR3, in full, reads CASSQTRDKAKNIQYF. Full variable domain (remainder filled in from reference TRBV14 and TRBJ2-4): EAGVTQFPSHSVIEKGQTVTLRCDPISGHDNLYWYRRVMGKEIKFLLHFVKESKQDESGMPNNRFLAERTGGTYSTLKVQPAELEDSGVYFCASSQTRDKAKNIQYFGAGTRLSVL.

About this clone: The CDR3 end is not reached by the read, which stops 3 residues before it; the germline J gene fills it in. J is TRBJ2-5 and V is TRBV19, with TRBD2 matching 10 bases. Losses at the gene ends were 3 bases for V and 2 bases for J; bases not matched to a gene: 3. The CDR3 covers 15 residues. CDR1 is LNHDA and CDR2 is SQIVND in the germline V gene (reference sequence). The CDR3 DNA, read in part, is TGTGCCAGTAGTATTAGCGGGAGGATTCAAGAGACC. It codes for CASSISGRIQET. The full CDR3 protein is CASSISGRIQETQYF.

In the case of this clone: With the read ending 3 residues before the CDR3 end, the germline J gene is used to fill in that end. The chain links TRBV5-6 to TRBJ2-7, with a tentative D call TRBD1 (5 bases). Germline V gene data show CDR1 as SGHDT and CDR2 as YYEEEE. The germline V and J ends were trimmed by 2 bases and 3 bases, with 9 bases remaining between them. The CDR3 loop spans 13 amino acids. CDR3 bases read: TGTGCCAGCAGCTTCTTCAGGGTCTACGAG. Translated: CASSFFRVYE. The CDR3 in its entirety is CASSFFRVYEQYF. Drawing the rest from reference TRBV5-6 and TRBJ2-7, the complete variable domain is DAGVTQSPTHLIKTRGQQVTLRCSPKSGHDTVSWYQQALGQGPQFIFQYYEEEERQRGNFPDRFSGHQFPNYSSELNVNALLLGDSALYLCASSFFRVYEQYFGPGTRLTVT.

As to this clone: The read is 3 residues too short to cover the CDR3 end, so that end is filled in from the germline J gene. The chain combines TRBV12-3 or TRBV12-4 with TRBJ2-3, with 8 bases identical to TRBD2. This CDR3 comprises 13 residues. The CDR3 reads CASRAGVVETQYF. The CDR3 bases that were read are TGTGCCAGCAGAGCGGGGGTAGTGGAGACG.

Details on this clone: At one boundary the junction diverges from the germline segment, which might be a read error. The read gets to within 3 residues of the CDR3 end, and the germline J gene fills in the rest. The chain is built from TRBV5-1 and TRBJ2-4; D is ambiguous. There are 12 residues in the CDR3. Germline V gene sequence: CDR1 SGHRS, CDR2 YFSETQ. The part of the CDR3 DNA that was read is TGCGCCAGCAGTTTGGGTAGCTATGGT. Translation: CASSLGSYG. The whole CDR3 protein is CASSLGSYGQYF.